These 10 T cell receptor beta chains share one sample of origin, sequenced in a study of early T cells in non-severe SARS-CoV-2 infection (dated by TCRdb to 2020 to 2023). The method was 5' RACE. Reads for this sample came from a NextSeq 500. TCRdb reprocessing: public reads trimmed at Q25 with fastp, clones called with MiXCR, in-frame beta chains kept. Rows are unified per CDR3 protein, each entry keeping the most common DNA and genes. The sample table holds fewer than 65,000 distinct CDR3 sequences, of which 5.9% were seen once. The ten largest clones take up 3% to 4% of the sample. Sequences were derived from whole blood, sampled at baseline. These receptor sequences come from an adult who was a healthcare worker with PCR-confirmed SARS-CoV-2 infection or an uninfected control (not recorded which).

This chain uses TRBV20-1 with TRBJ1-6; D ambiguous. There are 15 residues in the CDR3. V was trimmed by 0 bases and J by 6 bases, leaving 12 bases between them. Looked up from germline, CDR1 is DFQATT and CDR2 is SNEGSKA (reference sequence). CDR3 amino acids: CSARDPRHSNSPLHF. Here the CDR3 DNA reads TGCAGTGCTAGAGATCCCCGGCACAGTAATTCACCCCTCCACTTT.

This clonotype was counted a few times. The chain recombines TRBV18 with TRBJ1-1, with D possibly TRBD1 on 6 matching bases. V was trimmed by 5 bases and J by 0 bases, leaving 10 bases between them. The CDR3 runs 14 residues. Per germline, CDR1 KGHSH and CDR2 LQKENI. The CDR3: CASSRTELNTEAFF. In DNA form, the CDR3 reads TGTGCCAGCTCAAGGACAGAATTGAACACTGAAGCTTTCTTT.

This clonotype was recorded many times. The J gene is TRBJ2-7, the V gene TRBV7-9; 7 positions match TRBD1. The junction had 7 bases not matched to a gene; V was cut back by 3 bases and J by 5 bases. This CDR3 has 14 residues. CDR1 is SEHNR and CDR2 is FQNEAQ in the germline V gene (reference sequence). The CDR3 DNA is TGTGCCAGCAGCTTCCGGACAGGCGTCGACGAGCAGTACTTC. Translated, it gives CASSFRTGVDEQYF.

The chain carries TRBV7-3 and TRBJ2-1; tentatively, D is TRBD1 or TRBD2 (5 bases each). Germline V CDR1 and CDR2: SGHTA, FQGTGA. V was clipped by 5 bases and J by 0 bases, with 11 bases between them. The CDR3 runs to 15 residues. The CDR3 DNA reads TGTGCCAGCAGCCGGGACGGAAGCTCCTACAATGAGCAGTTCTTC. Protein sequence: CASSRDGSSYNEQFF.

This clonotype was counted at least ten times. This chain connects TRBV7-9 to TRBJ2-7, with 14 bases fitting TRBD2. The V gene's germline CDR1 is SEHNR and CDR2 FQNEAQ (reference sequence). J gave up 5 bases and V 5 bases, and 8 bases lay outside the gene matches. There are 16 residues in the CDR3. The DNA of the CDR3 is TGTGCCAGCAGCATCGGGACTAGCGGGAGACTAAACGAGCAGTACTTC. Amino acids: CASSIGTSGRLNEQYF.

This clonotype was counted many times. The chain is built from TRBV11-2 and TRBJ2-1; D remains unclear. The CDR3 has 13 residues. V was cut by 1 base and J by 5 bases, with 6 bases left in between. The V gene's germline CDR1 is SGHAT and CDR2 FQNNGV. CDR3 coding DNA: TGTGCCAGCAGCTTAGCGCCCGACAATGAGCAGTTCTTC. Translated, it gives CASSLAPDNEQFF.

This clonotype came up many times. The V gene is TRBV6-2 or TRBV6-3, the J gene TRBJ1-1; 9 nucleotides line up with TRBD1. The trim removed 8 bases at V and 7 bases at J, leaving 8 bases unmatched. CDR3 length: 13 residues. Germline V CDR1 and CDR2: MNHEY, SVGEGT. The CDR3 protein is CASLQGASVEAFF. CDR3 DNA: TGTGCCAGCTTACAGGGGGCATCAGTTGAAGCTTTCTTT.

This clonotype has at least ten counts. The gene calls are TRBV2 and TRBJ2-4; no definite D call. V was trimmed by 3 bases and J by 3 bases, leaving 15 bases between them. The CDR3 totals 16 residues. In germline, CDR1 is SNHLY, CDR2 FYNNEI. CDR3 nucleotides: TGTGCCAGCAGTGAGGCGGCAGTTTGGAACAAAAACATTCAGTACTTC. As protein: CASSEAAVWNKNIQYF.

This clonotype came up many times. The CDR3 DNA sequence: TGTGCCAGCAGCTCCGGAGCCCTGGAGACCCAGTACTTC. Amino acids: CASSSGALETQYF. The rearrangement joins TRBV7-3 to TRBJ2-5; D is uncertain. The CDR3 is 13 residues long. Germline V lookup: CDR1 SGHTA, CDR2 FQGTGA. V lost 4 bases, J lost 5 bases, and 11 bases lay in between.

This clonotype was seen many times. V and J are TRBV7-9 and TRBJ2-5; tentatively, D is TRBD2 (5 bases). The CDR3 totals 15 residues. CDR1 and CDR2 from the germline V gene are SEHNR and FQNEAQ (reference sequence). Between the trimmed V and J ends, which lost 2 bases and 5 bases, there was a span of 15 bases. The CDR3 DNA reads TGTGCCAGCAGCTTAAGGGAGAGTATGCAGGAGACCCAGTACTTC. Translation gives CASSLRESMQETQYF.